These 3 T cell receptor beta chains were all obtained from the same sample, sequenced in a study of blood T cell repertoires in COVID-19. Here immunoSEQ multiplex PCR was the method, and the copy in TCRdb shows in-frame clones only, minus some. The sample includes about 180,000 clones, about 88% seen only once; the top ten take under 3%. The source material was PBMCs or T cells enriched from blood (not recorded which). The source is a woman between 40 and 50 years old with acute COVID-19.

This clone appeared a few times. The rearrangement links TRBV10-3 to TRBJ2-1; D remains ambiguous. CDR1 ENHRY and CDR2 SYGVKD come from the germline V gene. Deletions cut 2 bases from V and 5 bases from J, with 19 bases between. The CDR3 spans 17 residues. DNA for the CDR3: TGTGCCATCAGTGAGACATTCCGGGTCCATAAAGACAATGAGCAGTTCTTC. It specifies CAISETFRVHKDNEQFF.

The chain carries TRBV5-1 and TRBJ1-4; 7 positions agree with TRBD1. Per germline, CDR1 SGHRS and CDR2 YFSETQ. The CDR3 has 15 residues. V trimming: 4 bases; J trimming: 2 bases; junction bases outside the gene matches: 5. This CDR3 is CASSAGGSTNEKLFF. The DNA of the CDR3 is TGCGCCAGCAGCGCAGGGGGGAGTACTAATGAAAAACTGTTTTTT.

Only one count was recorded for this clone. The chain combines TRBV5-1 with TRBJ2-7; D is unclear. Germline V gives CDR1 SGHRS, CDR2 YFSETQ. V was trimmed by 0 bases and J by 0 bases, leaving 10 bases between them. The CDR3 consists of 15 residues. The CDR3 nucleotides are TGCGCCAGCAGCTTGGGCGGATCGATCTCCTACGAGCAGTACTTC. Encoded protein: CASSLGGSISYEQYF.